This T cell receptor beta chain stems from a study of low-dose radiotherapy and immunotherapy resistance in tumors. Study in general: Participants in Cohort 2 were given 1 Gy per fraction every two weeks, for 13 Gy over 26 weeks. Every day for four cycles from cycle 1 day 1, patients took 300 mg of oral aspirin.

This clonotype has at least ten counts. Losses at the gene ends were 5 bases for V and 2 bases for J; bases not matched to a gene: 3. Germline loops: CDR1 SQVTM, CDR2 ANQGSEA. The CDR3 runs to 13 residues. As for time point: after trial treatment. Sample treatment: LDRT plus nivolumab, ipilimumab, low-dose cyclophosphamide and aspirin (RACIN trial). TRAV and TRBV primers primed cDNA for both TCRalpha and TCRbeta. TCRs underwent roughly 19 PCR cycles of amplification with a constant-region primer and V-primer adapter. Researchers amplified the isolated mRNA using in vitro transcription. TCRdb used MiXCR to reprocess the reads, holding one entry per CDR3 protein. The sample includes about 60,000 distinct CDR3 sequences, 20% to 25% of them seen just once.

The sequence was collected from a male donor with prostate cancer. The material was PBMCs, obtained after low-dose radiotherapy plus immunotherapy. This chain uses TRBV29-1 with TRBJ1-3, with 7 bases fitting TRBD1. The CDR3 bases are TGCAGCGTTCTACAGGGGCCTGGAAACACCATATATTTT. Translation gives CSVLQGPGNTIYF.